Included here is one T cell receptor beta chain sequence, with context. Trimming removed 5 bases from V and 7 bases from J, with 6 bases in between. The length of the CDR3 is 11 residues. Germline V gives CDR1 SGHAT, CDR2 FQNNGV. This sample was taken from a study of shared clonotypes between healthy human individuals. Adult Caucasians living in Nashville, Tennessee made up all of the donors. Evenly divided among several immunoSEQ plates was the genomic DNA of each subset. Assay: immunoSEQ multiplex PCR; the TCRdb copy retains only in-frame clones and omits some. Seen here are over a million clones, approximately 98.5% observed once, and the top ten hold approximately 0.4%.

The TCR comes from a man aged 25 to 40 in good health. This chain connects TRBV11-2 to TRBJ2-1; D call uncertain. Sequencing was carried out using naive CD4+ T cells sorted from blood. Stated subset: CD45RA+ positively selected. The CDR3 sequence: CASSHPNEQFF. As DNA, the CDR3 is TGTGCCAGCAGCCACCCAAATGAGCAGTTCTTC.